The rows below give T cell receptor beta chains drawn from one sample of a study of graft-versus-host responses after intestinal transplantation. Here immunoSEQ multiplex PCR was the method, and the copy in TCRdb shows in-frame clones only, minus some. The sample yields 96,000 or so clones, 90% to 95% seen once. For these TCRs, the target antigens are not known. The sequencing used unstimulated CD4+ T cells sorted from spleen or lymph node cells, collected before intestinal transplant. These TCRs come from a human donor who received an intestinal transplant. Each CDR3 is given with its conserved first and last residue. The D gene is left open where the match is weak. Size tells how often a clone was seen (once, few, many) or the class of an expanded clone, and some rows leave it out.

. | TRBJ1-3 | TRBV19 | . | CATTTGAAGNTIYF | TGTGCCACTACGACCGGAGCGGCCGGAAACACCATATATTTT
few | TRBJ2-7 | TRBV2 | TRBD2 | CASRPGGRYEQYF | TGTGCCAGCCGACCGGGAGGGCGCTACGAGCAGTACTTC
. | TRBJ2-5 | TRBV28 | TRBD2 | CASSLSWSSGSQETQYF | TGTGCCAGCAGTTTAAGTTGGTCTAGCGGGTCCCAAGAGACCCAGTACTTC
. | TRBJ1-2 | TRBV28 | TRBD1 | CASSVYNRGLGNGYTF | TGTGCCAGCAGTGTCTACAACAGGGGGCTAGGTAATGGCTACACCTTC
. | TRBJ2-3 | TRBV5-6 | TRBD2 | CASSLGPGLAGVADTQYF | TGTGCCAGCAGCTTGGGGCCGGGACTAGCGGGAGTGGCGGATACGCAGTATTTT
once | TRBJ1-3 | TRBV5-1 | TRBD1 | CASSWDRSSGNTIYF | TGCGCCAGCAGCTGGGACAGGAGCTCTGGAAACACCATATATTTT
. | TRBJ1-6 | TRBV4-1 | . | CASSQVAGIDNSPLHF | TGCGCCAGCAGCCAAGTTGCAGGGATCGATAATTCACCCCTCCACTTT
. | TRBJ2-5 | TRBV11-3 | TRBD2 | CASSSRSTSGGAEAQYF | TGTGCCAGCAGCTCGCGGTCAACTAGCGGGGGGGCTGAGGCCCAGTACTTC
. | TRBJ2-5 | TRBV5-1 | TRBD2 | CASSRGGPSGTGETQYF | TGCGCCAGCAGCCGCGGGGGGCCTAGCGGGACGGGAGAGACCCAGTACTTC
. | TRBJ2-2 | TRBV4-2 | . | CASSQEGQNTGELFF | TGTGCCAGCAGCCAAGAGGGGCAGAACACCGGGGAGCTGTTTTTT
. | TRBJ2-2 | TRBV6-6 | TRBD1 | CASSTDRVSRELFF | TGTGCCAGCAGTACGGACAGGGTGTCAAGGGAGCTGTTTTTT
. | TRBJ2-3 | TRBV9 | . | CASSVLLARTDTQYF | TGTGCCAGCAGCGTACTACTCGCCCGCACAGATACGCAGTATTTT
. | TRBJ1-2 | TRBV2 | . | CASTINYGYTF | TGTGCCAGCACTATTAACTATGGCTACACCTTC
. | TRBJ2-1 | TRBV4-2 | . | CASSQVERLENEQFF | TGTGCCAGCAGCCAAGTCGAGAGACTAGAGAATGAGCAGTTCTTC
. | TRBJ2-2 | TRBV5-6 | . | CASSLVAGGYTGELFF | TGTGCCAGCAGCTTGGTGGCAGGGGGGTACACCGGGGAGCTGTTTTTT
. | TRBJ2-7 | TRBV7-8 | TRBD2 | CASSPRPAGGPFSYEQYF | TGTGCCAGCAGCCCCCGACCAGCGGGAGGGCCATTCTCCTACGAGCAGTACTTC
. | TRBJ1-1 | TRBV11-3 | . | CASSPQVAGTEAFF | TGTGCCAGCAGCCCTCAGGTAGCGGGGACTGAAGCTTTCTTT
. | TRBJ2-3 | TRBV4-2 | TRBD2 | CASSQDLAVAGAYTDTQYF | TGTGCCAGCAGCCAAGATCTCGCAGTAGCGGGGGCATACACAGATACGCAGTATTTT
. | TRBJ2-5 | TRBV6-5 | . | CASSRQIKETQYF | TGTGCCAGCAGCCGACAGATAAAAGAGACCCAGTACTTC
. | TRBJ2-7 | TRBV2 | . | CASRPNSLSSYEQYF | TGTGCCAGCAGGCCTAACAGTCTCAGCTCCTACGAGCAGTACTTC
. | TRBJ2-5 | TRBV19 | TRBD1 | CATKPTGGGETQYF | TGTGCCACTAAACCCACAGGGGGTGGCGAGACCCAGTACTTC
. | TRBJ2-5 | TRBV4-1 | TRBD2 | CASSQDLGLAGEETQYF | TGCGCCAGCAGCCAAGATCTGGGACTAGCGGGAGAAGAGACCCAGTACTTC
. | TRBJ2-7 | TRBV5-4 | TRBD1 | CASSSRGDRYYEQYF | TGTGCCAGCAGCTCCAGGGGGGACAGGTACTACGAGCAGTACTTC
few | TRBJ1-1 | TRBV2 | . | CASRNINMNTEAFF | TGTGCCAGCAGAAACATCAACATGAACACTGAAGCTTTCTTT
. | TRBJ2-3 | TRBV5-1 | TRBD2 | CASSLASSGGADTQYF | TGCGCCAGCAGCTTGGCCTCTAGCGGGGGGGCAGATACGCAGTATTTT
. | TRBJ2-3 | TRBV2 | TRBD2 | CASSYITSGSGDTQYF | TGTGCCAGCAGTTACATTACTAGCGGGAGTGGGGATACGCAGTATTTT
. | TRBJ1-2 | TRBV18 | . | CASSRISGGKANYGYTF | TGTGCCAGCTCACGAATCTCCGGGGGTAAAGCTAACTATGGCTACACCTTC
few | TRBJ1-3 | TRBV6-1 | . | CASSEASGNTIYF | TGTGCCAGCAGTGAGGCCTCAGGGAACACCATATATTTT
. | TRBJ2-5 | TRBV5-8 | TRBD1 | CASSLNLDRGTETQYF | TGTGCCAGCAGCTTGAATCTGGACAGGGGGACGGAGACCCAGTACTTC
. | TRBJ1-2 | TRBV5-1 | TRBD1 | CASSPGQGISGYTF | TGCGCCAGCAGCCCTGGACAGGGGATATCTGGCTACACCTTC
. | TRBJ1-6 | TRBV12-5 | . | CASGLAFLGGNNSPLHF | TGTGCTAGTGGTTTGGCCTTCCTAGGTGGAAATAATTCACCCCTCCACTTT
once | TRBJ1-5 | TRBV30 | TRBD1 | CAWSVGQGSNQPQHF | TGTGCCTGGAGTGTGGGACAGGGGTCCAATCAGCCCCAGCATTTT
. | TRBJ1-6 | TRBV10-3 | TRBD1 | CAISYTGTGGSSPLHF | TGTGCCATCAGCTACACCGGGACAGGGGGCAGTTCACCCCTCCACTTT
. | TRBJ2-7 | TRBV5-1 | TRBD2 | CASSSSGGAYEQYF | TGCGCCAGCAGCTCTAGCGGGGGGGCCTACGAGCAGTACTTC
. | TRBJ1-2 | TRBV30 | . | CAWNRVQGYTF | TGTGCCTGGAACAGGGTACAAGGCTACACCTTC
. | TRBJ1-2 | TRBV9 | . | CASGGYGYTF | TGTGCCAGCGGAGGGTATGGCTACACCTTC
once | TRBJ1-2 | TRBV7-9 | TRBD1 | CASSIGQGLINYGYTF | TGTGCCAGCAGTATCGGACAGGGACTGATCAACTATGGCTACACCTTC
. | TRBJ2-6 | TRBV10-2 | TRBD1 | CASMMTGAGANVLTF | TGCGCCAGCATGATGACAGGGGCTGGGGCCAACGTCCTGACTTTC
. | TRBJ2-1 | TRBV4-3 | TRBD1 | CASSPKTVSGGADNEQFF | TGCGCCAGCAGCCCCAAAACTGTTTCAGGGGGCGCTGACAATGAGCAGTTCTTC
. | TRBJ1-6 | TRBV2 | . | CASSEILLSYNSPLHF | TGTGCCAGCAGCGAGATCCTTCTCTCCTATAATTCACCCCTCCACTTT
. | TRBJ2-1 | TRBV5-1 | . | CASSVLDSYNEQFF | TGCGCCAGCAGCGTGTTAGATTCCTACAATGAGCAGTTCTTC
. | TRBJ2-2 | TRBV4-2 | . | CASSQEGRADTGELFF | TGTGCCAGCAGCCAAGAAGGCAGGGCCGACACCGGGGAGCTGTTTTTT